These T cell receptor beta chains were read from a single sample in a study of metastatic and nonmetastatic thyroid tumors. TCRdb re-clonotyped the PCR reads through MiXCR. The sample lists under 8,500 clones, 25% to 30% occurring once. The sequenced sample consisted of adjacent normal tissue. These receptors came from a female donor with papillary thyroid cancer or a benign thyroid nodule (not recorded which). Some clones in this sample may be carry-over from other donors' samples. The CDR3 runs from the conserved cysteine through the conserved F or W. D genes are given only for firm matches. The size of a clone is reported for some rows only, either as once, few or many, or as a class for expanded clones.

J | size | V | D | length | CDR3 | DNA
TRBJ2-3 | NA | TRBV28 | NA | 12 | CASSGRGFTQYF | TGTGCCAGCAGTGGAAGGGGGTTTACGCAGTATTTT
TRBJ1-1 | NA | TRBV7-9 | NA | 15 | CASSSYQGGDTEAFF | TGTGCCAGCAGCTCCTACCAGGGTGGGGACACTGAAGCTTTCTTT
TRBJ2-3 | NA | TRBV30 | NA | 14 | CAWKGDSGTDTQYF | TGTGCCTGGAAGGGGGATAGCGGCACAGATACGCAGTATTTT
TRBJ1-4 | many | TRBV5-1 | TRBD1 | 16 | CASSLGQGATNEKLFF | TGCGCCAGCAGCTTAGGACAGGGGGCAACTAATGAAAAACTGTTTTTT
TRBJ2-3 | few | TRBV28 | NA | 17 | CASSLASVQGRTDTQYF | TGTGCCAGCAGCTTGGCATCCGTTCAGGGGCGCACAGATACGCAGTATTTT
TRBJ2-7 | few | TRBV19 | NA | 13 | CASSPGRHGEQYF | TGTGCCAGTAGCCCGGGACGCCACGGCGAGCAGTACTTC
TRBJ2-1 | NA | TRBV12-3/TRBV12-4 | TRBD2 | 15 | CASSPRAGGYNEQFF | TGTGCCAGCAGCCCACGGGCGGGAGGATACAATGAGCAGTTCTTC
TRBJ1-2 | NA | TRBV6-5 | NA | 14 | CASSYSGPNYGYTF | TGTGCCAGCAGTTACTCGGGACCGAATTATGGCTACACCTTC
TRBJ1-6 | NA | TRBV27 | NA | 18 | CASRPSESFSSYNSPLHF | TGTGCCAGCAGACCCTCAGAGAGCTTCTCCTCCTATAATTCACCCCTCCACTTT
TRBJ2-2 | few | TRBV20-1 | TRBD2 | 19 | CSARDLASGSWSGTGELFF | TGCAGTGCTAGAGATCTGGCTAGCGGGAGTTGGAGTGGCACCGGGGAGCTGTTTTTT
TRBJ2-1 | medium-sized | TRBV7-8 | NA | 14 | CASSLPGFYNEQFF | TGTGCCAGCAGCTTACCAGGGTTCTACAATGAGCAGTTCTTC
TRBJ2-2 | many | TRBV27 | TRBD2 | 16 | CASSPLAERNTGELFF | TGTGCCAGCAGTCCGCTAGCGGAGAGGAACACCGGGGAGCTGTTTTTT
TRBJ1-5 | NA | TRBV9 | TRBD1 | 14 | CASSLGQGGLPQHF | TGTGCCAGCAGCCTTGGACAGGGCGGTTTGCCCCAGCATTTT
TRBJ2-3 | NA | TRBV6-1 | NA | 15 | CASSLYEGGTDTQYF | TGTGCCAGCAGTCTGTATGAGGGGGGTACGGATACGCAGTATTTT
TRBJ2-1 | NA | TRBV6-2/TRBV6-3 | NA | 15 | CASSDGTLGGNEQFF | TGTGCCAGCAGCGACGGGACACTGGGAGGGAATGAGCAGTTCTTC
TRBJ1-1 | NA | TRBV7-2 | NA | 14 | CASSLDRSRAEAFF | TGTGCCAGCAGCTTAGACAGGAGCCGGGCTGAAGCTTTCTTC
TRBJ2-3 | NA | TRBV28 | NA | 13 | CASSTGSAGTQYF | TGTGCCAGCAGTACGGGGAGTGCGGGTACGCAGTATTTT
TRBJ1-5 | few | TRBV20-1 | NA | 15 | CSARARGLVRQPQHF | TGCAGTGCTAGAGCTCGGGGTTTGGTAAGGCAGCCCCAGCATTTT
TRBJ1-3 | few | TRBV9 | NA | 16 | CASSPFPGPSGNTIYF | TGTGCCAGCAGCCCCTTTCCGGGGCCTTCTGGAAACACCATATATTTT
TRBJ2-3 | NA | TRBV7-2 | NA | 14 | CASSLAAHTDTQYF | TGTGCCAGCAGCTTAGCGGCGCACACAGATACGCAGTATTTT
TRBJ2-3 | NA | TRBV30 | TRBD1 | 14 | CAWSAGGGEDTQYF | TGTGCCTGGAGTGCAGGGGGCGGCGAAGATACGCAGTATTTT
TRBJ2-5 | NA | TRBV20-1 | TRBD2 | 13 | CSAVSGGLKAQYF | TGCAGTGCTGTTAGCGGGGGGTTGAAGGCCCAGTACTTC